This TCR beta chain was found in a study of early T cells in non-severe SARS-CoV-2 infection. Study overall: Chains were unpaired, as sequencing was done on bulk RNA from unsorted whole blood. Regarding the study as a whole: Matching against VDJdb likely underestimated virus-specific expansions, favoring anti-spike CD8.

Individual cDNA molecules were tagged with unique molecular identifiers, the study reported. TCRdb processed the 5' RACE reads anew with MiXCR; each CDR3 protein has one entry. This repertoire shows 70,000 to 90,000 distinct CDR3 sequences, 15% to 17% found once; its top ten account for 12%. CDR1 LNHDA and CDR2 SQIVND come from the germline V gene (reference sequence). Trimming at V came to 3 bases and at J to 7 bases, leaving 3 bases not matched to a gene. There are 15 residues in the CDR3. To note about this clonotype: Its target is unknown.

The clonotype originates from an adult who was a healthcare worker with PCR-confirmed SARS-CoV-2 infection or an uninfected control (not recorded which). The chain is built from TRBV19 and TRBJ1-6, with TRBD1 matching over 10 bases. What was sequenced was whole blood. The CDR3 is CASSMGQGWNSPLHF. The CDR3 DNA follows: TGTGCCAGTAGTATGGGACAGGGGTGGAATTCACCCCTCCACTTT. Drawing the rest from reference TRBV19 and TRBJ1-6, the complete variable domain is DGGITQSPKYLFRKEGQNVTLSCEQNLNHDAMYWYRQDPGQGLRLIYYSQIVNDFQKGDIAEGYSVSREKKESFPLTVTSAQKNPTAFYLCASSMGQGWNSPLHFGNGTRLTVT.